Here is one T cell receptor beta chain with its context. Its antigen is undetermined. The germline CDR1 and CDR2 sequences are SGHTA and FQGTGA. The CDR3 runs 20 residues. After removal of 4 bases from V and 2 bases from J, the junction contained 14 bases not matched to a gene. Only in-frame clones appear in the TCRdb table, and some are missing; sequencing was by immunoSEQ multiplex PCR. The sample includes roughly 41,000 clones, almost 95% of them seen just once. These data belong to a study of T cells in tuberculosis. Study at large: T cells were selected with CD1B tetramers loaded with glucose monomycolate. A South African cohort included IGRA-negative adolescents, latently infected IGRA-positive adolescents and adults with active tuberculosis.

The study, taken as a whole, reports: GMM-specific TCRs were nearer to active tuberculosis alpha repertoires, suggesting expansion.

At study entry, adolescents had tuberculin skin tests and IGRA screening. The chain links TRBV7-3 to TRBJ2-1; 13 bases match TRBD2. The sequence was obtained from a donor aged 10-29 years with latent tuberculosis or without tuberculosis infection. Some clones in this sample may be carry-over from other donors' samples. Sequencing used PBMCs. The CDR3 sequence is CASSSRLAGGPNPPYNEQFF. CDR3 nucleotides: TGTGCCAGCAGCTCGCGACTAGCGGGGGGCCCAAATCCCCCCTACAATGAGCAGTTCTTC.